The sequence of this TCR beta chain was determined in a study of identical twins. Comment on this clonotype: The antigen remains undetermined.

TCRdb reanalysed the 5' RACE reads using MiXCR and keeps one entry per CDR3 protein. Among some 1,600,000 distinct CDR3 sequences listed, less than 35% were seen once. Per the germline V gene, CDR1 is LGHNA and CDR2 is YNFKEQ. The V end was cut by 0 bases, the J end by 6 bases, with 9 bases between. The CDR3 is made up of 14 amino acids. Study conclusions and caveats: The more abundant beta clonotypes in cord blood had fewer insertions, and memory repertoires did not show this.

This sequence joins TRBV4-2 and TRBJ2-1; D unresolved. The receptor was isolated from a newborn girl in good health. Sequencing was carried out using cord blood. CDR3 protein: CASSQDLGSNEQFF. Written as DNA, the CDR3 is TGTGCCAGCAGCCAAGATCTTGGGTCCAATGAGCAGTTCTTC.